This is a list of T cell receptor beta chains from one sample in a study of blood T cells in healthy people across ages. TCRdb re-derived calls from the 5' RACE reads in MiXCR, one entry per CDR3 protein. The sample has 1.5 million or so distinct CDR3 sequences, approximately 43% seen once. The specimen was blood. These TCRs come from a woman between 18 and 30 years old in good health. The CDR3 runs from the conserved cysteine through the conserved F or W. The D gene is left open where the match is weak. Where a row states a size, it is once, few, many or the class of an expanded clone; other rows omit it.

TRBV27	-	16	-	TRBJ2-1	TGTGCCAGCAGTTTGAACGGCAGGGGATCCTACAATGAGCAGTTCTTC	CASSLNGRGSYNEQFF
TRBV4-3	-	14	-	TRBJ1-2	TGCGCCAGCAGCCAAGATCGCTGGGGGGATGGCTACACCTTC	CASSQDRWGDGYTF
TRBV12-3/TRBV12-4	few	14	-	TRBJ1-6	TGTGCCAGCAGTTTACTGTCAGACAATTCACCCCTCCACTTT	CASSLLSDNSPLHF
TRBV4-3	few	17	-	TRBJ1-4	TGCGCCAGCAGCCAAGATCGGTATCCTGCAACTAATGAAAAACTGTTTTTT	CASSQDRYPATNEKLFF
TRBV6-5	-	11	-	TRBJ2-1	TGTGCCAGCAGTGCTAATAGTGAGCAGTTCTTC	CASSANSEQFF
TRBV9	-	13	TRBD2	TRBJ2-7	TGTGCCAGCAACCGGGAGGATTCCTACGAGCAGTACTTC	CASNREDSYEQYF
TRBV21-1	few	14	-	TRBJ2-4	TGTGCCAGCAGCAGGGACAGGGTCAAAAACATTCAGTACTTC	CASSRDRVKNIQYF
TRBV4-2	few	14	-	TRBJ2-6	TGTGCCAGCAGCGGACCCTCTGGGGCCAACGTCCTGACTTTC	CASSGPSGANVLTF
TRBV9	few	14	TRBD1	TRBJ1-2	TGTGCCAGCAGCGTGACAGGGGCCAACTATGGCTACACCTTC	CASSVTGANYGYTF
TRBV12-3/TRBV12-4	-	14	-	TRBJ2-1	TGTGCCAGCAGCACGGGACCACCCCACAATGAGCAGTTCTTC	CASSTGPPHNEQFF
TRBV12-3/TRBV12-4	few	14	TRBD1	TRBJ1-1	TGTGCCAGCAGTCCCGGGACAGGGGTAATGAAGGCTTTCTTT	CASSPGTGVMKAFF
TRBV11-1	few	13	-	TRBJ2-7	TGTGCCAGCAGCAAAGGGGACGGTTACGAGCAGTACTTC	CASSKGDGYEQYF
TRBV4-3	few	14	-	TRBJ2-3	TGCGCCAGCAGCCAAGGCCCCACCACAGATACGCAGTATTTT	CASSQGPTTDTQYF
TRBV19	few	15	TRBD2	TRBJ2-7	TGTGCCAGTAGTCCGTGGGCTAGCGGACTCTACGAGCAGTACTTC	CASSPWASGLYEQYF
TRBV20-1	-	12	-	TRBJ2-5	TGCAGTGCTAGAGATCAGTGGAGTTTGAAGTACTTC	CSARDQWSLKYF
TRBV12-3/TRBV12-4	-	12	-	TRBJ2-7	TGTGCCAGCACTCTGAGAGTCGGGGCCCAGTACTTC	CASTLRVGAQYF
TRBV20-1	few	14	TRBD2	TRBJ2-3	TGCAGTGCGGCCGGGGGAGGGGGCACAGATACGCAGTATTTT	CSAAGGGGTDTQYF
TRBV7-2	-	15	-	TRBJ2-5	TGTGCCAGCAGCGTCCGACTGGTGTTCCAAGAGACCCAGTACTTC	CASSVRLVFQETQYF
TRBV5-6	-	18	-	TRBJ2-5	TGTGCCAGCAGCTTCTATACGGGAATCGGGGCAGTCCAAGAGACCCAGTACTTC	CASSFYTGIGAVQETQYF
TRBV5-1	-	15	TRBD1	TRBJ1-1	TGCGCCAGCAGCCTACACAGGGGGGTGAACACTGAAGCTTTCTTT	CASSLHRGVNTEAFF
TRBV12-5	-	15	TRBD1	TRBJ1-1	TGTGCTAGTGGTTTGTCCATGGACAGGGGGACTGAAGCTTTCTTT	CASGLSMDRGTEAFF
TRBV27	few	16	TRBD1	TRBJ1-2	TGTGCCAGCAGTACCTCAGGGGGGATGGGTATCTATGGCTACACCTTC	CASSTSGGMGIYGYTF
TRBV28	few	13	-	TRBJ1-2	TGTGCCAGCAGTTTCCAGGGATGGGGTGGCTACACCTTC	CASSFQGWGGYTF
TRBV4-3	few	17	-	TRBJ1-4	TGCGCCAGCAGCCAGTGGACTATTAAATCGGGAATTGAAAAACTGTTTTTT	CASSQWTIKSGIEKLFF
TRBV4-3	-	17	-	TRBJ1-4	TGCGCCAGCAGCCAAGTCCCACCGGGACCCAGGCGGGAAAAACTGTTTTTT	CASSQVPPGPRREKLFF
TRBV20-1	-	13	TRBD2	TRBJ2-5	TGCAGTGCGGACGGACTAGCGGGAGAGACCCAGTACTTC	CSADGLAGETQYF
TRBV30	few	14	-	TRBJ1-5	TGTGCCTGGAGTGGACCCCTCTTGGGCCAGCCCCAGCATTTT	CAWSGPLLGQPQHF
TRBV7-9	-	15	TRBD2	TRBJ2-1	TGTGCCAGCAGCTTAGGACTAGCGGAACAAGAGACCCAGTTCTTC	CASSLGLAEQETQFF
TRBV7-9	once	16	TRBD1	TRBJ2-2	TGTGCCAGCAGATTACGCGACAGGGTAGACACCGGGGAGCTGTTTTTT	CASRLRDRVDTGELFF
TRBV12-3/TRBV12-4	-	15	TRBD1	TRBJ2-7	TGTGCCAGCAGTTTTTTCCTGGACAGGTTGTACGAGCAGTACTTC	CASSFFLDRLYEQYF
TRBV4-1	-	16	-	TRBJ2-3	TGCGCCAGCAGCCAAGCACTAGGGGCCCTCACAGATACGCAGTATTTT	CASSQALGALTDTQYF
TRBV7-2	few	15	TRBD2	TRBJ2-1	TGTGCCAGCAGCTTCGCGGGAGGCTCCTACAATGAGCAGTTCTTC	CASSFAGGSYNEQFF
TRBV27	few	16	-	TRBJ2-6	TGTGCCAGCAGTTTAATCGGGGGCTCTGGGGCCAACGTCCTGACTTTC	CASSLIGGSGANVLTF
TRBV10-3	-	15	TRBD1	TRBJ1-2	TGTGCCATCATCCCGGGACAGGGAGTCGGCTATGGCTACACCTTC	CAIIPGQGVGYGYTF
TRBV2	-	13	-	TRBJ2-3	TGCGCCAGCAAACGGTTTAGCACAGATACGCAGTATTTT	CASKRFSTDTQYF
TRBV25-1	-	14	TRBD2	TRBJ2-2	TGTGCCAGCAGGGGACGAGCGGGAACCGGGGAGCTGTTTTTT	CASRGRAGTGELFF